This TCR beta chain was sequenced for a study of shared clonotypes between healthy human individuals. The split of CD4+ cells yielded CD45RA+ naive and CD45RA-negative memory subsets. A word on this clone: Its antigen remains unidentified.

Execution of the assay was at deep level. Measured with immunoSEQ multiplex PCR; TCRdb has only the in-frame clones, and not every one. Found here are millions of clones, roughly 96% of them singletons; the top ten hold 0.13%. Study results and caveats: A handful of donors showed sharing of approximately 5% of naive CD4 clonotypes. Deeper or shallower sequencing was expected to change how clonotypes are shared among donors.

The material sequenced was naive CD4+ T cells sorted from blood. Described subset: CD45RA+ positively selected. This TCR derives from a man between 18 and 29 years old in good health.

CDR3 sequence reads: CASSFDRLAQPQHF. CDR3 nucleotide sequence: TGTGCCAGCAGTTTTGACAGGCTGGCTCAGCCCCAGCATTTT. The chain employs TRBV6-5 and TRBJ1-5; possible D gene TRBD1, 6 bases. Germline CDR1 MNHEY, CDR2 SVGAGI. The CDR3 is made up of 14 amino acids. The ends were cut back, 4 bases at V and 6 bases at J, with 13 bases in the middle.